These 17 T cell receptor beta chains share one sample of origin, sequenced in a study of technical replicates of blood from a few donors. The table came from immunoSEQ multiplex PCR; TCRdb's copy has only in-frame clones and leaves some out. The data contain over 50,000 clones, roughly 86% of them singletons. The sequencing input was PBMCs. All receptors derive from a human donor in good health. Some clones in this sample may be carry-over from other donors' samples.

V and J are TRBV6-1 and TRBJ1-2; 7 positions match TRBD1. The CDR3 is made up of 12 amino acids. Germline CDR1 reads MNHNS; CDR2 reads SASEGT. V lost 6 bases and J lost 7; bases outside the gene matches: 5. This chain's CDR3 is CASRTGFRGYTF. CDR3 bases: TGTGCCAGCAGGACAGGGTTCCGTGGCTACACCTTC.

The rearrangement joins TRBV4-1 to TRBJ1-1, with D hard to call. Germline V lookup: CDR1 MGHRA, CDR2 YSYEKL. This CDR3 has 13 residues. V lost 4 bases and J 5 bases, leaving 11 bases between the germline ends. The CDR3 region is CASSLSMRTEAFF. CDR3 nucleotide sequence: TGCGCCAGCAGCCTGTCAATGAGAACTGAAGCTTTCTTT.

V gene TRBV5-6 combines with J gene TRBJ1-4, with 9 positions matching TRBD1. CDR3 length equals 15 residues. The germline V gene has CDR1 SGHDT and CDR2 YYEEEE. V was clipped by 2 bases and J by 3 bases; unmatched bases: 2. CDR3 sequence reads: CASSLQGAANEKLFF. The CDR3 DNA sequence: TGTGCCAGCAGCTTACAGGGGGCCGCTAATGAAAAACTGTTTTTT.

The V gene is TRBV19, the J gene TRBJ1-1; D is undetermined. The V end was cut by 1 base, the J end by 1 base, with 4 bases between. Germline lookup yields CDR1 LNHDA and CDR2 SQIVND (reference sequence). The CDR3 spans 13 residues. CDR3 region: CASSIGANTEAFF. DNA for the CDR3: TGTGCCAGTAGTATAGGGGCGAACACTGAAGCTTTCTTT.

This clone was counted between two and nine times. The CDR3 DNA is TGTGCCAGCAGCCCCGGAGGAAGCGGCGACTATGGCTACACCTTC. This sequence encodes CASSPGGSGDYGYTF. The chain links TRBV7-3 to TRBJ1-2; D is ambiguous. The CDR3 is 15 amino acids. V was shortened by 5 bases and J by 3 bases, with 16 bases between the two germline ends. CDR1 is SGHTA, CDR2 FQGTGA, per germline. Using reference TRBV7-3 and TRBJ1-2 for the parts outside the CDR3, the full variable domain is GAGVSQTPSNKVTEKGKYVELRCDPISGHTALYWYRQSLGQGPEFLIYFQGTGAADDSGLPNDRFFAVRPEGSVSTLKIQRTERGDSAVYLCASSPGGSGDYGYTFGSGTRLTVV.

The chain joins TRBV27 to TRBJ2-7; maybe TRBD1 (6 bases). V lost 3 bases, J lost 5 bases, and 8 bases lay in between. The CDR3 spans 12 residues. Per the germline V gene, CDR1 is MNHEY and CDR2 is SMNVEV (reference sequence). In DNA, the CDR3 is TGTGCCAGCAGTTTCGCAGGGGACGAGCAGTACTTC. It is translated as CASSFAGDEQYF.

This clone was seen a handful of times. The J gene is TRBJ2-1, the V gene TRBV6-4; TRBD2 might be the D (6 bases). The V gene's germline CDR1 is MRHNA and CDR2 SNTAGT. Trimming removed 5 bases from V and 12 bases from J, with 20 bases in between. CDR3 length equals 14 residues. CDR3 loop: CASSPGRSGVGQFF. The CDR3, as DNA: TGTGCCAGCAGTCCGGGACGATCGGGAGTCGGGCAGTTCTTC.

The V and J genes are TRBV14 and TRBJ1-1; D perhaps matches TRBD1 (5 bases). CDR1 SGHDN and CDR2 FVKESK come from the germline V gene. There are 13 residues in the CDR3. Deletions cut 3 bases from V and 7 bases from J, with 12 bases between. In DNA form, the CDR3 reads TGTGCCAGCAGCCACGTGAACAGGTTTGAAGCTTTCTTT. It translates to CASSHVNRFEAFF.

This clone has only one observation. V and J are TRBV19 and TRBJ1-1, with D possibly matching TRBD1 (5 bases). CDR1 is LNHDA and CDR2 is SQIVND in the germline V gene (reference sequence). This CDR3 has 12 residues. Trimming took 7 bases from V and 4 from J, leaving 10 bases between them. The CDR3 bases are TGTGCCAGTAAGGGGTTAAGCACTGAAGCTTTCTTT. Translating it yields CASKGLSTEAFF.

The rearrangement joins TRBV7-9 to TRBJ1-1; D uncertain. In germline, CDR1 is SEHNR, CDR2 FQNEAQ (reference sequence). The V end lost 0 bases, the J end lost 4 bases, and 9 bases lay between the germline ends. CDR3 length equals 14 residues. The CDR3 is CASSLAAAGTEAFF. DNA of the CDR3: TGTGCCAGCAGCTTAGCGGCGGCGGGCACTGAAGCTTTCTTT. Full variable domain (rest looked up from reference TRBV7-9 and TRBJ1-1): DTGVSQNPRHKITKRGQNVTFRCDPISEHNRLYWYRQTLGQGPEFLTYFQNEAQLEKSRLLSDRFSAERPKGSFSTLEIQRTEQGDSAMYLCASSLAAAGTEAFFGQGTRLTVV.

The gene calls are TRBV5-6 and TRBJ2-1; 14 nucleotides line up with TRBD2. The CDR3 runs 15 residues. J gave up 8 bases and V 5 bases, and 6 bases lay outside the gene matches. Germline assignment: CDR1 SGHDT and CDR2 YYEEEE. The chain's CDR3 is CASRWGLAGDYEQFF. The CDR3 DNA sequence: TGTGCCAGCAGATGGGGACTAGCGGGAGACTATGAGCAGTTCTTC.

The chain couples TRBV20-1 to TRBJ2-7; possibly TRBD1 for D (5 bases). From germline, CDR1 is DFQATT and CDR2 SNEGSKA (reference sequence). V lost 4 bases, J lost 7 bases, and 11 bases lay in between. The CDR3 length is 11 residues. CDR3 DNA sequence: TGCAGTGCTATCCAGGGAAAAGAGCAGTACTTC. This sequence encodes CSAIQGKEQYF.

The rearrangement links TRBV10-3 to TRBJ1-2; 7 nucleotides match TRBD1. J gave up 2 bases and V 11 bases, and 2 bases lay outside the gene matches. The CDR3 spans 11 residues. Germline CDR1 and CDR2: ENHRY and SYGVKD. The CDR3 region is CAAQGNYGYTF. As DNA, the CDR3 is TGTGCCGCACAGGGGAACTATGGCTACACCTTC.

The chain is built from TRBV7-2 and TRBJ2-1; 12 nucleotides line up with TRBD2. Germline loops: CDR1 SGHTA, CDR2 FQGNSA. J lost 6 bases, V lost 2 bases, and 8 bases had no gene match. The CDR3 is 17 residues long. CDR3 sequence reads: CASSLRVTSGRFNEQFF. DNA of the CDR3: TGTGCCAGCAGCTTAAGGGTTACTAGCGGGAGGTTCAATGAGCAGTTCTTC.

The CDR3 sequence is CASSSEPQGARGTQYF. DNA for the CDR3: TGTGCCAGCAGCTCGGAACCACAGGGGGCAAGGGGGACCCAGTACTTC. This chain joins TRBV5-6 and TRBJ2-5; TRBD1 matches at 9 bases. The V segment lost 3 bases and the J segment 7 bases; nucleotides outside the gene matches: 13. From germline, CDR1 is SGHDT and CDR2 YYEEEE. The CDR3 extends over 16 amino acids.

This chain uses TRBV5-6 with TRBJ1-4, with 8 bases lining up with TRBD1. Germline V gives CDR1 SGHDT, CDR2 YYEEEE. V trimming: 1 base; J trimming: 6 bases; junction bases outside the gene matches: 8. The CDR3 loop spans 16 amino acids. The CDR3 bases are TGTGCCAGCAGCTTGAGACAGGGGTTCGGTGATGAAAAACTGTTTTTT. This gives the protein CASSLRQGFGDEKLFF.

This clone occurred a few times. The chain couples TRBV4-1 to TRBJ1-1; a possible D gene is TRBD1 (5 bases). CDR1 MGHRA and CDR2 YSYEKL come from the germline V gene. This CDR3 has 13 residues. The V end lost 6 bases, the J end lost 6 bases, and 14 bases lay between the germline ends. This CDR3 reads CASRRGLESEAFF. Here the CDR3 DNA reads TGCGCCAGCAGAAGGGGTCTGGAGTCTGAAGCTTTCTTT.